This T cell receptor beta chain derives from a study of shared clonotypes between healthy human individuals (dated by TCRdb to the early 2020s). Study-level background: Two women and a few men aged 18 to 49 years were included in the cohort. Each donor's leukapheresis produced roughly between about 0.85 and 10 billion PBMCs. To increase sequencing depth and limit assay-specific biases, TCR repertoire library preparation and sequencing were carried out by different laboratories using diverse techniques. To estimate repertoire size and how much clonotype sharing occurs between individuals, the study deeply sequenced the blood TCR repertoires of five healthy adults. For each donor, three plates each were used for CD4 naive and CD4 memory, two plates were used for CD8 naive, and one plate was used for CD8 memory. On the study overall, not on this receptor specifically: Estimated clonotype richness was generally larger for naive than for memory subsets. Sampling was restricted to blood, and TCR repertoires in tissues likely differ from the TCR repertoires found in blood. Rarefaction of sorted-subset datasets indicated incomplete sequencing despite the large sequencing depth. Across a handful of donors, approximately 5% of naive CD4, 3% to 4% of naive CD8, about 2% of memory CD4, and over 0.35% of memory CD8 clonotypes were shared. Compared with non-shared clonotypes, the clonotypes found in all four sorted-subset donors had higher generation probabilities. The genetic and exposure-history diversity represented was limited by the small number of donors. Pairwise subsampling led to the expectation that sequencing depth would affect the degree of clonotype sharing among donors.

Using the deep immunoSEQ assay, TCR CDR3 regions were amplified from genomic DNA by multiplex PCR. Extracted genomic DNA from each cell subset was distributed evenly across all wells of several immunoSEQ 96-well plates, and each plate was treated as a replicate. For sorted subsets, 150 to 250 ng of genomic DNA, equivalent to around 31,000 T cell genomes, went into each replicate PCR. The purified libraries were quantified using a Qubit 3.0 fluorometer, sized with a Bioanalyzer 2100, and then quantified again using the KAPA Library Quantification kit. Every immunoSEQ 96-well plate was sequenced on a separate single-read 150-cycle Illumina NextSeq 550 flow cell. The paper's processing steps were these. Because the immunoSEQ output held only junctional sequences and lacked quality scores, the filtering could not match the filtering applied to full-length reads. Sequences were annotated with PyIR, a Python wrapper for IgBLAST v1.9, and V/J genes and CDR3 were assigned using IMGT germline references. Reads were removed for weak V/J assignments (E-value above 1e-6), missing CDR3, stop codons, out-of-frame junctions, or ambiguous translated residues. V3J clonotypes were defined as sequences sharing an identical inferred V gene, J gene, and CDR3 amino acid sequence. The percentage overlap between two repertoires was calculated by dividing the number of shared unique clonotypes by the size of the smaller repertoire. Three approaches were used to assess repertoire richness: RTK rarefaction, the Chao1 estimator, and Recon v2.1 estimates of unobserved clonotypes. Generation probabilities were computed with OLGA for all TCRbeta clonotypes obtained by the gDNA method from several donors. TCRdb mirrors the immuneACCESS table, restricted to in-frame sequences. Some clones are absent from its copies; in checked studies, under half trace to an unresolved V gene, and the reason for the others is unknown. D and trimming come from the DNA, and the V and J calls and clone size come from that table. Counted in this sample were 2,500,000 or so clones; 93% of them appeared once. About 0.38% of the sample is in the top ten clones.

Between the V and J ends, shortened by 4 bases and 7 bases respectively, the junction contains 17 bases. Via the germline V gene, CDR1 is SQVTM and CDR2 ANQGSEA. Including cysteine and phenylalanine, the CDR3 has 14 amino acids. Of all the DNA, just the CDR3 is kept, 42 bases in frame from base 1. For this clone: What antigen it recognizes has not been identified. Within one base of it there is no much larger clone, and no base qualities were kept.

Donors were healthy HIV-negative adults with no recently reported acute infections or vaccinations. Every donor was a Caucasian adult residing in Nashville, Tennessee, USA. CD4+ T cells were enriched by magnetic negative selection; naive cells were then positively selected on CD45RA, and the negative fraction formed the memory subset. After blood collection by leukapheresis, PBMCs were isolated using Ficoll-Histopaque density gradient centrifugation and then cryopreserved in the vapor phase of liquid nitrogen. Analytical flow cytometry was used to check the purity and quantity of each magnetically sorted T cell population. From each sorted fraction, genomic DNA was isolated and quantified by UV absorbance on a Nanodrop 2000c.

The receptor comes from a young man in good health. Some clones in this sample may be carry-over from other donors' samples. This chain is built from TRBV29-1 and TRBJ2-1; the D segment is perhaps TRBD1 or TRBD2, each sharing 6 matched bases. Material for sequencing was naive CD4+ T cells from PBMCs. The sample's cell subset or site label, in plain terms: CD45RA+ positively selected. The CDR3 reads as follows: CSVASGALINEQFF. The DNA is TGCAGCGTTGCGTCGGGGGCGCTTATAAATGAGCAGTTCTTC.